This is a list of T cell receptor beta chains from one sample in a study of T cells after yellow fever vaccination. Each CDR3 protein gets one entry after TCRdb re-called the 5' RACE reads with MiXCR. This sample yields hundreds of thousands of distinct CDR3 sequences, of which 20% to 25% are seen a single time; about 16% belongs to the top ten. The sequenced sample was PBMCs, obtained roughly 20 days after the first yellow fever vaccination. The receptors stem from a man younger than 30 who received the YFV17D yellow fever vaccine. CDR3s include the opening cysteine and the closing phenylalanine or tryptophan. Only some rows state a clone size, as once, few, many or a class for expanded clones.

>TRBJ2-7|14|TRBV12-3/TRBV12-4|-
CASSLRDGPYEQYF
>TRBJ2-7|13|TRBV6-1|-
CASSETPRYEQYF
>TRBJ2-5|15|TRBV28|few
CASSLGTPGQETQYF
>TRBJ2-5|15|TRBV4-2|-
CASSPGRTGAAIQYF
>TRBJ2-5|14|TRBV5-6|-
CASSRTGKSETQYF
>TRBJ2-1|15|TRBV14|-
CASSQGGWDYNEQFF
>TRBJ1-1|11|TRBV2|few
CASSYSTQAFF
>TRBJ2-5|16|TRBV7-3|few
CASSPTVTGAQETQYF
>TRBJ2-3|15|TRBV4-1|few
CASSLGENNPDTQYF
>TRBJ2-2|14|TRBV7-7|-
CASSSGGKSVELFF
>TRBJ2-1|14|TRBV10-3|few
CAIRGQGASGEQFF
>TRBJ1-2|12|TRBV2|-
CASSDRGLGYTF
>TRBJ2-6|16|TRBV7-9|-
CASSLFLSSGANVLTF
>TRBJ2-2|16|TRBV5-1|few
CASSFSVRGGTGELFF
>TRBJ2-5|16|TRBV27|-
CASSPWTDRQQETQYF
>TRBJ2-1|15|TRBV24-1|-
CATSDSRGGDNEQFF
>TRBJ1-6|14|TRBV5-1|-
CASSFVGGSSPLHF
>TRBJ1-1|14|TRBV12-3/TRBV12-4|-
CASSLTAAGERAFF
>TRBJ2-2|12|TRBV11-2|few
CASSLLAGELFF
>TRBJ2-3|15|TRBV18|-
CASSPAQGSADTQYF
>TRBJ2-3|15|TRBV10-3|-
CAVSGAAGGSDTQYF
>TRBJ1-5|14|TRBV6-5|-
CASSSQGWVQPQHF
>TRBJ2-1|14|TRBV5-5|-
CASSRSGLSDEQFF
>TRBJ2-7|16|TRBV12-5|few
CASGLVLWGESYEQYF
>TRBJ2-6|19|TRBV20-1|few
CSAREKGLSRLYGANVLTF
>TRBJ2-1|14|TRBV20-1|-
CSARDSGGYNEQFF
>TRBJ2-7|15|TRBV6-1|-
CASRRGQGRSGEQYF
>TRBJ2-7|13|TRBV7-2|-
CASSWGRSYEQYF
>TRBJ2-2|15|TRBV3-1|many
CASSQGLVNTGELFF